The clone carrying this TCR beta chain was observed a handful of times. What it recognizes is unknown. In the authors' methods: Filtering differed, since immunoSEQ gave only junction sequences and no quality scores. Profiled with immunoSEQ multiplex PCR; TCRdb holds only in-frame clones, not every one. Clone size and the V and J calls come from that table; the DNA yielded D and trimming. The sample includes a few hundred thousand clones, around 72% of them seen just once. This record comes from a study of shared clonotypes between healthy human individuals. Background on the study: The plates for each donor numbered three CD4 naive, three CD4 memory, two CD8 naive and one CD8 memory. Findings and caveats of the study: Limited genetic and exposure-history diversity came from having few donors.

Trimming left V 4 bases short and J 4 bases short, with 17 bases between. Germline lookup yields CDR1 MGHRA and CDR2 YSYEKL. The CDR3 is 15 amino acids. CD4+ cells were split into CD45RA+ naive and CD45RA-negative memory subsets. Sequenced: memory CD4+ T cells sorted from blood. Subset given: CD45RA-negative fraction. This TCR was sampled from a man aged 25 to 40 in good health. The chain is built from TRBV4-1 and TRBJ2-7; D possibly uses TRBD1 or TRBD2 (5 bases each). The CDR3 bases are TGCGCCAGCAGCCTTGTAGCCGGGACCAGATACGAGCAGTACTTC. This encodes CASSLVAGTRYEQYF.